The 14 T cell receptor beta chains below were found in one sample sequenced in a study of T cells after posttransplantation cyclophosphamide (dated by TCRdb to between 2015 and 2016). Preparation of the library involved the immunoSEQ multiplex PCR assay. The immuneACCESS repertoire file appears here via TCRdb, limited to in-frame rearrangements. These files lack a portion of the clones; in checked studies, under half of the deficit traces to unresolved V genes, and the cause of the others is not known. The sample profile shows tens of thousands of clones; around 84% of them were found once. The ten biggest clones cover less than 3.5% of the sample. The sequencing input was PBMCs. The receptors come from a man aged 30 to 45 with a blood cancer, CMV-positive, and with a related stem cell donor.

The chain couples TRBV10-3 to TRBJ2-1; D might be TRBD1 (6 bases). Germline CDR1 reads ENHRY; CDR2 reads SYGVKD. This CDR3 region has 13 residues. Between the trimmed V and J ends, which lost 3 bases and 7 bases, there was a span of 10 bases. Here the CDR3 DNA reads TGTGCCATCAGTGAACCAGGGGCAAATGAGCAGTTCTTC. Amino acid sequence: CAISEPGANEQFF.

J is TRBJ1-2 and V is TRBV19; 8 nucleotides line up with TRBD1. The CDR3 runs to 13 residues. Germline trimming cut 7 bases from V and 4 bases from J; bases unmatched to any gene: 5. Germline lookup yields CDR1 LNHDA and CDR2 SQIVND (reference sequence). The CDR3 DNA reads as TGTGCCAGTACCCGGACAGGGAGCTATGGCTACACCTTC. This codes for CASTRTGSYGYTF.

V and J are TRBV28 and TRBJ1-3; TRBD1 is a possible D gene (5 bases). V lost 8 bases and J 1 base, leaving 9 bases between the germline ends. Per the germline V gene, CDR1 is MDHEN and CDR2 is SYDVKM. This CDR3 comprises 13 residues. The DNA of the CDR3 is TGTGCCAGCCAAAGGGGATCTGGAAACACCATATATTTT. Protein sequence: CASQRGSGNTIYF.

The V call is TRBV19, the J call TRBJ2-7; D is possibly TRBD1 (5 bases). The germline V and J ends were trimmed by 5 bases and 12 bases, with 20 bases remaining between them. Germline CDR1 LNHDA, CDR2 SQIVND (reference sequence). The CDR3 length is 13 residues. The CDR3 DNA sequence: TGTGCCAGTAGTCACCCTCGACAGTCCGCTCGGTACTTC. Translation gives CASSHPRQSARYF.

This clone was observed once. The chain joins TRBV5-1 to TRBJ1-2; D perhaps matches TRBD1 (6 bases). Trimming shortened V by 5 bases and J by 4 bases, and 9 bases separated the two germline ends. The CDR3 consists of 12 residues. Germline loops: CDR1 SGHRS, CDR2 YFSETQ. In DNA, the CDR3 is TGCGCCAGCAGGGAACAGGGCTATGGCTACACCTTC. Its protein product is CASREQGYGYTF.

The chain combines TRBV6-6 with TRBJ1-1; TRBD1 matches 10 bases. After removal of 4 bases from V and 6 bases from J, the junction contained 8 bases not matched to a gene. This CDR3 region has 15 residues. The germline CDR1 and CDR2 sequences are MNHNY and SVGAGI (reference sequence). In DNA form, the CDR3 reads TGTGCCAGCAGTTTGACAGGGGGCAAGGGGGCTGAAGCTTTCTTT. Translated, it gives CASSLTGGKGAEAFF.

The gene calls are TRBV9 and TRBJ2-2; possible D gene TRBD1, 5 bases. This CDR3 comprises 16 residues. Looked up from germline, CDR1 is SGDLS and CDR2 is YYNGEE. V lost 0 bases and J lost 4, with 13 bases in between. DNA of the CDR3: TGTGCCAGCAGCGTAGGAAAGGGGTCGGGCACCGGGGAGCTGTTTTTT. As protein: CASSVGKGSGTGELFF.

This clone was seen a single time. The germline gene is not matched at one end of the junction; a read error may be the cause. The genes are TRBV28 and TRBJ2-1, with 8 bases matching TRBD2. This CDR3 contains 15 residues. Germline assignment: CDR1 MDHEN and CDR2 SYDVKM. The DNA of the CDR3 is TGTGCCAGCAGTGACCCTTTGGGGGGAGGGGCTAGCGGGCTCTTC. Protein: CASSDPLGGGASGLF.

This chain's CDR3 is CASSLFGLAGGTYEQYF. The DNA for the CDR3 is TGTGCCAGCAGTTTATTTGGACTAGCGGGAGGGACCTACGAGCAGTACTTC. The chain is built from TRBV28 and TRBJ2-7; the match to TRBD2 covers 15 bases. Germline V gene sequence: CDR1 MDHEN, CDR2 SYDVKM. With V trimmed by 1 base and J by 2 bases, 3 bases remained unmatched. CDR3 length: 17 residues.

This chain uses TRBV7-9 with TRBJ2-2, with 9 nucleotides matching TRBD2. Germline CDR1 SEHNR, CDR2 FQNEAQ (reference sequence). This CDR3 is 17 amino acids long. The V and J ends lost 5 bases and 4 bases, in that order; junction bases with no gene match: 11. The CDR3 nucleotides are TGTGCCAGCAGCCTGGGACTAGCCCTCAATCCCACCGGGGAGCTGTTTTTT. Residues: CASSLGLALNPTGELFF.

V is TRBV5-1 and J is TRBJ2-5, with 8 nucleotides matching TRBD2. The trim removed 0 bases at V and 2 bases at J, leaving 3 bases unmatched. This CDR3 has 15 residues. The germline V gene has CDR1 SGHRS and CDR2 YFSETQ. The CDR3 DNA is TGCGCCAGCAGCTTGGGACTAGCGATTCAAGAGACCCAGTACTTC. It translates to CASSLGLAIQETQYF.

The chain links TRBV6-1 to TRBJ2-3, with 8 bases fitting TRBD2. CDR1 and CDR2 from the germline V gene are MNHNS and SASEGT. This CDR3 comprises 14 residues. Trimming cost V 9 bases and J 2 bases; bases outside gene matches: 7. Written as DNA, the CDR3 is TGTGCCAGTACCCTAGCGGGCCTCACAGATACGCAGTATTTT. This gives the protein CASTLAGLTDTQYF.

CDR3 sequence: CASSYGASSGNTIYF. Written as DNA, the CDR3 is TGTGCCAGCAGTTACGGGGCCTCCTCTGGAAACACCATATATTTT. The rearrangement joins TRBV6-5 to TRBJ1-3; a possible D gene is TRBD1 (5 bases). CDR3 length: 15 amino acids. CDR1 and CDR2 (germline): MNHEY, SVGAGI. Trimming removed 2 bases from V and 0 bases from J, with 8 bases in between.

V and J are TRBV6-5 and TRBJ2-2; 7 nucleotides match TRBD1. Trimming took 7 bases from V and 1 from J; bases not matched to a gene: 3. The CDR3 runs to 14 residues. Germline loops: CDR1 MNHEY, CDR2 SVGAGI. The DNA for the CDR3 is TGTGCCAGCAAACGGACAGGGAACACCGGGGAGCTGTTTTTT. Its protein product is CASKRTGNTGELFF.